The rows below give T cell receptor beta chains drawn from one sample of a study of blood T cell repertoires in COVID-19. Clones were sequenced by immunoSEQ multiplex PCR, and TCRdb holds only the in-frame ones, with some missing. The data show 84,000 or so clones, with approximately 79% seen just once and around 11% held by the top ten. What was sequenced was peripheral blood. Receptor source: a man between 65 and 85 years old with acute or convalescent COVID-19. Both conserved end residues are part of each CDR3. The D gene is left open where the match is weak.

j_call	v_call	d_call	cdr3_aa
TRBJ2-1	TRBV6-4	-	CASSEVAANEQFF
TRBJ1-1	TRBV2	-	CASTGNTEAFF
TRBJ1-1	TRBV5-4	-	CASSLEQPNTEAFF
TRBJ2-4	TRBV6-1	TRBD1	CASSDWGQENIQYF
TRBJ2-5	TRBV6-5	TRBD1	CASSNTHRGQETQYF
TRBJ2-2	TRBV15	-	CATSRFGGSTGELFF
TRBJ1-6	TRBV6-6	TRBD1	CASSRQGLGSYNSPLHF
TRBJ2-4	TRBV5-6	-	CASSPDRLGNIQYF
TRBJ2-7	TRBV10-1	TRBD1	CAKIQGVYYYEQYF
TRBJ1-1	TRBV5-1	TRBD1	CASSSTGGNTEAFF
TRBJ2-5	TRBV5-1	-	CASSFGRTSPREETQYF
TRBJ2-7	TRBV30	-	CAWTTAPPYEQYF
TRBJ2-5	TRBV4-1	TRBD2	CASSQGLAARRDF
TRBJ2-5	TRBV28	-	CASPPGVGAETQYF
TRBJ1-1	TRBV7-8	-	CASSLGHSNTEAFF
TRBJ2-2	TRBV3-1/TRBV3-2	-	CASSQTSTGELFF
TRBJ1-4	TRBV9	TRBD1	CASSATGTGASSEKLFF
TRBJ1-3	TRBV3-1/TRBV3-2	-	CASSQQGEPGNTIYF
TRBJ2-5	TRBV19	TRBD2	CASSGRGSETQYF
TRBJ1-2	TRBV20-1	TRBD1	CSARQGLSYTF
TRBJ2-5	TRBV3-1/TRBV3-2	-	CASSQDPSETQYF
TRBJ1-1	TRBV28	-	CASGYLQGITEAFF
TRBJ2-7	TRBV10-3	-	CAIRDIGGPYEQYF
TRBJ2-1	TRBV10-3	TRBD1	CAIRGQGEYEQFF
TRBJ2-5	TRBV6-5	-	CASSWGQETQYF
TRBJ2-1	TRBV4-1	-	CASSPLDSNNEQFF
TRBJ1-1	TRBV7-3	-	CASSQQENTEAFF
TRBJ2-3	TRBV5-6	-	CASSSPGDSTDTQYF
TRBJ2-1	TRBV2	TRBD2	CASSILAGASNEQFF
TRBJ1-2	TRBV24-1	-	CATSGRGADYGYTF
TRBJ2-5	TRBV7-7	TRBD1	CASSRQGETQYF
TRBJ1-5	TRBV12-3/TRBV12-4	-	CASSQGLQPQHF
TRBJ1-5	TRBV2	-	CASREDRLDYSNQPQHF
TRBJ2-6	TRBV2	-	CASTLRSGANVLTF
TRBJ1-2	TRBV28	TRBD1	CASSLTGTGPGGDYGYTF
TRBJ2-7	TRBV3-1/TRBV3-2	TRBD1	CASSQGDRVGYEQYF
TRBJ1-5	TRBV19	TRBD1	CASSILTGGESNQPQHF
TRBJ1-5	TRBV10-3	-	CAISGSRVSNQPQHF
TRBJ1-3	TRBV28	TRBD1	CASSPTGGFSGNTIYF
TRBJ1-2	TRBV7-2	-	CASSRGFNYGYTF
TRBJ1-5	TRBV2	TRBD1	CASSPRTGGDQPQHF
TRBJ1-6	TRBV6-5	-	CASRSRASPLHF
TRBJ1-1	TRBV9	TRBD1	CASSIGQGGTEAFF
TRBJ2-2	TRBV19	-	CASGTVGMSTGELFF
TRBJ2-1	TRBV5-4	TRBD2	CASGWTSGGNNEQFF
TRBJ1-5	TRBV12-3/TRBV12-4	-	CASSLGANQPQHF
TRBJ2-3	TRBV19	TRBD1	CASSLDRGADTQYF
TRBJ2-3	TRBV11-2	TRBD1	CASSTRTGSTDTQYF
TRBJ2-2	TRBV7-8	TRBD1	CASRLGQGANTGELFF
TRBJ1-1	TRBV2	-	CASNSDRPTEAFF
TRBJ2-1	TRBV7-6	TRBD1	CASSLGQGAGNEQFF
TRBJ2-2	TRBV11-2	-	CASSLNRDGELFF